This T cell receptor beta chain is from a study of T-cell reconstitution after alpha-beta-depleted transplantation in children. The study's findings and limits: When one year had passed after transplant, most T-cell counts and diversity came from newly produced T cells. Two months or so post-transplant, alpha-beta T cells reportedly derived from several hundred expanded graft clones.

This clonotype was counted a few times. Its antigen is unidentified. It was with unique molecular identifiers that the TCRbeta library was prepared. TCRdb ran MiXCR on the PCR reads and lists one entry per CDR3 protein. The sample lists about 420,000 distinct CDR3 sequences, roughly 16% occurring once. Trimming pared 1 base from V and 4 bases from J, leaving 14 bases between. This CDR3 spans 15 amino acids. The germline V gene encodes CDR1 SGHAT and CDR2 FQNNGV. The sequence came from a boy under two years old who had a stem cell transplant for Wiskott-Aldrich syndrome, so the T cells may come from the graft donor. This chain joins TRBV11-2 and TRBJ2-7, with unresolved D. The sample consisted of PBMCs, mostly from graft donor cells, taken 360 days after TCRalphabeta/CD19-depleted stem cell transplant. Here the CDR3 reads CASSLVPRTEYEQYF. In DNA, the CDR3 is TGTGCCAGCAGCTTAGTCCCACGAACAGAATACGAGCAGTACTTC.